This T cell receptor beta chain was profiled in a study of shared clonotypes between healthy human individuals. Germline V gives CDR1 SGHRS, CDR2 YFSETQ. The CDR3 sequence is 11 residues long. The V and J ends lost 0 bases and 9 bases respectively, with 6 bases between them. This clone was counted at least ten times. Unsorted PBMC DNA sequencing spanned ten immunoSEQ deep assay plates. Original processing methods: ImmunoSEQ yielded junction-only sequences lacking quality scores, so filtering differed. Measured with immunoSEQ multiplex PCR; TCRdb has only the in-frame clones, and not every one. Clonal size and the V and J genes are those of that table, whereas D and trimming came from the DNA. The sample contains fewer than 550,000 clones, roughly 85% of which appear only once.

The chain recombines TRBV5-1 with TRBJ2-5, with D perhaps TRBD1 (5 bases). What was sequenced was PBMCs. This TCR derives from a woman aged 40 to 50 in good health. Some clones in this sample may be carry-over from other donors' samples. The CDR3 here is CASSLEGAQYF. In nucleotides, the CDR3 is TGCGCCAGCAGCTTGGAAGGGGCCCAGTACTTC. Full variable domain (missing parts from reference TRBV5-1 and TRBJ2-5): KAGVTQTPRYLIKTRGQQVTLSCSPISGHRSVSWYQQTPGQGLQFLFEYFSETQRNKGNFPGRFSGRQFSNSRSEMNVSTLELGDSALYLCASSLEGAQYFGPGTRLLVL.